These 21 T cell receptor beta chains were all obtained from the same sample, sequenced in a study of blood T cell repertoires in COVID-19. The repertoire was sequenced with immunoSEQ multiplex PCR; TCRdb's copy has only in-frame clones and lacks some. The sample has about 170,000 clones; about 85% are singletons. Sequencing was carried out using peripheral blood. The source is a woman aged 80 or older in a cohort sampled during active or convalescent COVID-19.

This chain connects TRBV20-1 to TRBJ1-2; D is undetermined. V was shortened by 5 bases and J by 7 bases, with 5 bases between the two germline ends. The CDR3 loop spans 9 amino acids. The germline gives CDR1 DFQATT, CDR2 SNEGSKA (reference sequence). The CDR3 loop reads CSAPVGYTF. As DNA, the CDR3 is TGCAGTGCTCCCGTTGGCTACACCTTC.

This sequence joins TRBV28 and TRBJ1-5, with D unresolved. The CDR3 length is 15 residues. With 6 bases removed from V and 0 bases from J, the gap between germline ends came to 12 bases. Per the germline V gene, CDR1 is MDHEN and CDR2 is SYDVKM. In nucleotides, the CDR3 is TGTGCCAGCAGCTCCGCCCCGGTTAGCAATCAGCCCCAGCATTTT. It yields the protein CASSSAPVSNQPQHF.

J is TRBJ1-1 and V is TRBV30; D gene ambiguous. The V gene lost 4 bases and the J gene lost 3 bases, with 6 bases spanning the gap. Germline V gives CDR1 GTSNPN, CDR2 SVGIG (reference sequence). The CDR3 has 11 residues. The chain's CDR3 is CAWIRYTEAFF. CDR3 in DNA: TGTGCCTGGATTCGGTACACTGAAGCTTTCTTT.

The J gene is TRBJ2-5, the V gene TRBV4-2; 9 bases match TRBD2. Looked up from germline, CDR1 is LGHNA and CDR2 is YNFKEQ. The CDR3 has 16 amino acids. The junction had 4 bases not matched to a gene; V was cut back by 0 bases and J by 2 bases. CDR3 protein: CASSQERSGRQETQYF. Here the CDR3 DNA reads TGTGCCAGCAGCCAAGAGCGTAGCGGGAGACAAGAGACCCAGTACTTC.

V is TRBV10-1 and J is TRBJ1-2; TRBD1 might be the D (6 bases). Germline V gene lookup returns CDR1 WNHNN and CDR2 SYGVQD (reference sequence). V was cut by 2 bases and J by 8 bases, with 12 bases left in between. The CDR3 consists of 13 residues. CDR3 nucleotide sequence: TGCGCCAGCAGTGAGGCGCAGGGGCAGGGCTACACCTTC. Encoded protein: CASSEAQGQGYTF.

Here the CDR3 reads CASSHRAGGRGNEQFF. CDR3 nucleotides: TGTGCCAGCAGTCATAGAGCGGGGGGGAGAGGCAATGAGCAGTTCTTC. The chain employs TRBV3-1 (or the pseudogene TRBV3-2) and TRBJ2-1; 10 bases line up with TRBD2. V shed 6 bases, J shed 6 bases, and the junction held 11 bases outside the gene matches. CDR1 is LGHDT, CDR2 YNNKEL, per germline (reference sequence). CDR3 length: 16 residues.

This chain connects TRBV4-2 to TRBJ2-1; TRBD2 matches at 14 bases. CDR1 LGHNA and CDR2 YNFKEQ come from the germline V gene. The CDR3 loop spans 18 amino acids. Germline trimming cut 1 base from V and 4 bases from J; bases unmatched to any gene: 6. The CDR3 sequence is CASSQAGLAGDSYNEQFF. DNA for the CDR3: TGTGCCAGCAGCCAAGCGGGACTAGCGGGAGATTCGTACAATGAGCAGTTCTTC.

The chain has TRBV9 and TRBJ2-1; the D is unclear. Trimming removed 1 base at V and 6 bases at J, with 8 bases between. The CDR3 runs 13 residues. The germline gives CDR1 SGDLS, CDR2 YYNGEE. The CDR3 DNA follows: TGTGCCAGCAGCGTAATGACGGGCAATGAGCAGTTCTTC. It encodes CASSVMTGNEQFF.

This clone was detected only a few times. V usage is TRBV7-9 and J usage is TRBJ2-1; no firm D call. Trimming removed 1 base at V and 4 bases at J, with 5 bases between. This CDR3 contains 13 residues. The germline V gene has CDR1 SEHNR and CDR2 FQNEAQ (reference sequence). The CDR3, as DNA: TGTGCCAGCAGCTTAGACATGTACAATGAGCAGTTCTTC. Translated: CASSLDMYNEQFF.

The CDR3 nucleotides read TGTGCCAGCAGTTTCGGTGGCGGCCTGGAGCAGTTCTTC. As protein: CASSFGGGLEQFF. The chain couples TRBV12-3 or TRBV12-4 to TRBJ2-1; D not certain. This CDR3 comprises 13 residues. V was pared by 3 bases and J by 10 bases, with 13 bases between.

V is TRBV11-2 and J is TRBJ2-5; D call uncertain. V lost 5 bases and J 1 base, leaving 2 bases between the germline ends. The CDR3 contains 11 residues. Germline V lookup: CDR1 SGHAT, CDR2 FQNNGV. For the CDR3, the DNA is TGTGCCAGCAGCCTCCAAGAGACCCAGTACTTC. It translates to CASSLQETQYF.

This rearrangement joins TRBV4-2 to TRBJ2-7; D may be TRBD1 (6 bases). Trimming removed 3 bases at V and 3 bases at J, with 15 bases between. Germline assignment: CDR1 LGHNA and CDR2 YNFKEQ. The CDR3 length is 15 residues. As DNA, the CDR3 is TGTGCCAGCAGCCATCAATCGACAGGATACTACGAGCAGTACGTC. Its translation is CASSHQSTGYYEQYV.

The J gene is TRBJ2-1, the V gene TRBV7-2, with 11 bases fitting TRBD2. CDR3 size: 15 residues. Unmatched junction bases numbered 4, after V lost 6 bases and J lost 3 bases. The germline V gene encodes CDR1 SGHTA and CDR2 FQGNSA. CDR3 loop: CASRTSGGRYNEQFF. The DNA for the CDR3 is TGTGCCAGCAGAACTAGCGGGGGCCGCTACAATGAGCAGTTCTTC. The entire variable domain, with the rest obtained from reference TRBV7-2 and TRBJ2-1, is as follows: GAGVSQSPSNKVTEKGKDVELRCDPISGHTALYWYRQSLGQGLEFLIYFQGNSAPDKSGLPSDRFSAERTGGSVSTLTIQRTQQEDSAVYLCASRTSGGRYNEQFFGPGTRLTVL.

The genes are TRBV28 and TRBJ2-5; D ambiguous. This CDR3 region has 12 residues. The germline CDR1 and CDR2 sequences are MDHEN and SYDVKM. Trimming pared 3 bases from V and 5 bases from J, leaving 7 bases between. The CDR3 DNA reads as TGTGCCAGCAGTTTCCCCCTGGAGACCCAGTACTTC. Amino acid sequence: CASSFPLETQYF. The whole variable domain, filled in from reference TRBV28 and TRBJ2-5, reads DVKVTQSSRYLVKRTGEKVFLECVQDMDHENMFWYRQDPGLGLRLIYFSYDVKMKEKGDIPEGYSVSREKKERFSLILESASTNQTSMYLCASSFPLETQYFGPGTRLLVL.

The V and J genes are TRBV10-3 and TRBJ2-7, with D tentatively TRBD2 (5 bases). The CDR3 is 14 residues long. The V gene lost 2 bases and the J gene lost 4 bases, with 12 bases spanning the gap. CDR1 is ENHRY and CDR2 is SYGVKD in the germline V gene. CDR3 sequence reads: CAISEREIGYEQYV. The CDR3 bases are TGTGCCATCAGTGAGAGGGAGATTGGGTACGAGCAGTACGTC.

The rearrangement joins TRBV5-1 to TRBJ2-2; TRBD1 is a possible D gene (7 bases). The CDR3 has 15 amino acids. V lost 4 bases to trimming and J lost 6 bases, with 16 bases between them. Germline loops: CDR1 SGHRS, CDR2 YFSETQ. This CDR3 is CASSPRQGGAGELFF. DNA for the CDR3: TGCGCCAGCAGCCCGAGACAGGGCGGGGCCGGGGAGCTGTTTTTT. The variable domain in full, completed from reference TRBV5-1 and TRBJ2-2, reads KAGVTQTPRYLIKTRGQQVTLSCSPISGHRSVSWYQQTPGQGLQFLFEYFSETQRNKGNFPGRFSGRQFSNSRSEMNVSTLELGDSALYLCASSPRQGGAGELFFGEGSRLTVL.

The chain recombines TRBV19 with TRBJ1-5, with D possibly matching TRBD1 (6 bases). Germline V gene lookup returns CDR1 LNHDA and CDR2 SQIVND (reference sequence). V was cut by 0 bases and J by 5 bases, with 14 bases left in between. This CDR3 spans 16 amino acids. The CDR3 DNA reads as TGTGCCAGTAGTATAGATTCTTGGCAGGGGTATCAGCCCCAGCATTTT. Protein: CASSIDSWQGYQPQHF.

V is TRBV7-6 and J is TRBJ2-1, with 11 bases aligning to TRBD2. The CDR3 extends over 15 amino acids. Germline loops: CDR1 SGHVS, CDR2 FNYEAQ. V trimming: 1 base; J trimming: 4 bases; junction bases outside the gene matches: 0. CDR3 amino acids: CASSLGLAGYNEQFF. CDR3 DNA: TGTGCCAGCAGCTTAGGACTAGCGGGGTACAATGAGCAGTTCTTC. The full variable domain, in which reference TRBV7-6 and TRBJ2-1 provide the parts outside the CDR3, is GAGVSQSPRYKVTKRGQDVALRCDPISGHVSLYWYRQALGQGPEFLTYFNYEAQQDKSGLPNDRFSAERPEGSISTLTIQRTEQRDSAMYRCASSLGLAGYNEQFFGPGTRLTVL.

V usage is TRBV5-1 and J usage is TRBJ2-2; 10 nucleotides agree with TRBD1. The CDR3 is 15 amino acids. V lost 3 bases, J lost 1 base, and 0 bases stayed unmatched. Germline CDR1 reads SGHRS; CDR2 reads YFSETQ. CDR3 amino acids: CASSWDRGNTGELFF. DNA of the CDR3: TGCGCCAGCAGCTGGGACAGGGGGAACACCGGGGAGCTGTTTTTT. Using reference TRBV5-1 and TRBJ2-2 for the parts outside the CDR3, the full variable domain is KAGVTQTPRYLIKTRGQQVTLSCSPISGHRSVSWYQQTPGQGLQFLFEYFSETQRNKGNFPGRFSGRQFSNSRSEMNVSTLELGDSALYLCASSWDRGNTGELFFGEGSRLTVL.

The count of this clone is one. The V gene is TRBV28, the J gene TRBJ1-2; no firm D call. Germline values: CDR1 MDHEN, CDR2 SYDVKM. This CDR3 has 13 residues. Trimming stripped 5 bases from V and 4 bases from J, with 11 bases between. CDR3 protein: CASSTPRSYGYTF. As DNA, the CDR3 is TGTGCCAGCAGTACACCCCGCTCCTATGGCTACACCTTC.

This rearrangement joins TRBV5-5 to TRBJ1-6; D not resolved. Trimming left V 0 bases short and J 2 bases short, with 6 bases between. This CDR3 region has 15 residues. Germline CDR1 is SGHKS and CDR2 is YYEKEE (reference sequence). CDR3 sequence: CASSLVTAYNSPLHF. DNA of the CDR3: TGTGCCAGCAGCTTGGTCACGGCCTATAATTCACCCCTCCACTTT.